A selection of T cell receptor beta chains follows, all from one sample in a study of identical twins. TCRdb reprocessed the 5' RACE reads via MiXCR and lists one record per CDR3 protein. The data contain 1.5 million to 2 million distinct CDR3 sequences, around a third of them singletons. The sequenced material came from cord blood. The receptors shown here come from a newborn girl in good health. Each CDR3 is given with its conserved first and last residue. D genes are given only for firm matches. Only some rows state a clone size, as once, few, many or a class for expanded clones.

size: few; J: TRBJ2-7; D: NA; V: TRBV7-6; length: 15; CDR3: CASSSPFSYYNEQYF; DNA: TGTGCCAGCAGCTCACCTTTTTCGTACTACAATGAGCAGTACTTC
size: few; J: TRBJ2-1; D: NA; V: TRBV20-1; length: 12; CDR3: CSARWGNNEQFF; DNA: TGCAGTGCTAGGTGGGGAAACAATGAGCAGTTCTTC
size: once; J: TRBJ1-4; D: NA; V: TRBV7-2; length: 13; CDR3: CASSRRTAEKLFF; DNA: TGTGCCAGCAGCCGAAGGACAGCCGAAAAACTGTTTTTT
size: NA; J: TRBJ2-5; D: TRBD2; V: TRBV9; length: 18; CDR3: CASSVATSGRYRQETRYF; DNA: TGTGCCAGCAGCGTAGCTACTAGCGGGAGGTACCGGCAAGAGACCCGGTACTTC
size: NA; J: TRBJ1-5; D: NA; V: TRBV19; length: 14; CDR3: CASSGDRLNQPQHF; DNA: TGTGCCAGTAGTGGTGACAGGCTCAATCAGCCCCAGCATTTT
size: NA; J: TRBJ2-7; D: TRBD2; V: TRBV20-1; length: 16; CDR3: CSARDGVAGLYNEQYF; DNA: TGCAGTGCTAGAGATGGAGTAGCGGGACTTTACAATGAGCAGTACTTC
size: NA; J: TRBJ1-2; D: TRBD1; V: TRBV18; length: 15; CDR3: CASSPRTGGVVGYTF; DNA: TGTGCCAGCTCACCACGGACAGGGGGCGTAGTTGGCTACACCTTC
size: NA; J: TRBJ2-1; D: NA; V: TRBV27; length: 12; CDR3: CASKEGPNEQFF; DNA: TGTGCCAGCAAAGAGGGCCCGAATGAGCAGTTCTTC
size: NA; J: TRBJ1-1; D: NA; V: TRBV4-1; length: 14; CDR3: CARPLMEDPPEAFF; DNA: TGCGCCAGACCTTTGATGGAGGATCCCCCTGAAGCTTTCTTT
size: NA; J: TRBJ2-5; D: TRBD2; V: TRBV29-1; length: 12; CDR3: CSVRLAQETQYF; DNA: TGCAGCGTAAGACTAGCACAAGAGACCCAGTACTTC
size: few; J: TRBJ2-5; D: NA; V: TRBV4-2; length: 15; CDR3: CASSQGLRGRETQYF; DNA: TGTGCCAGCAGCCAAGGTCTCAGGGGGAGGGAGACCCAGTACTTC
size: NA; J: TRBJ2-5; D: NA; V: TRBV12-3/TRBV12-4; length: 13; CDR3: CASSFFAGNEQYF; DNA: TGTGCCAGCAGTTTCTTCGCGGGGAATGAGCAGTACTTC
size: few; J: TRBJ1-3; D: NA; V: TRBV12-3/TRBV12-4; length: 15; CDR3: CASSFDRSSGNTIYF; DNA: TGTGCCAGCAGTTTTGACAGAAGCTCTGGAAACACCATATATTTT
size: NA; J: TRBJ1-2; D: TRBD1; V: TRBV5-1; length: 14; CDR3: CASSFGGTGEGYTF; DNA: TGCGCCAGCAGCTTTGGAGGGACAGGGGAAGGCTACACCTTC